One and the same sample provided the 14 T cell receptor beta chains below, sequenced in a study of cytomegalovirus exposure and HLA in healthy donors. Method: immunoSEQ multiplex PCR; TCRdb's copy keeps in-frame clones and lacks some. Seen here are approximately 130,000 clones, about 83% observed once, and the top ten hold 2.1%. The sequenced sample was PBMCs. The receptors derive from a woman aged 25 to 39 in good health and CMV-seronegative.

The CDR3 DNA reads TGTGCCAGCAGTTTATGGGCAGGGCACCAAGAGACCCAGTACTTC. Translation: CASSLWAGHQETQYF. The J gene is TRBJ2-5, the V gene TRBV27, with a possible D match to TRBD1 (5 bases). The V end lost 1 base, the J end lost 0 bases, and 9 bases lay between the germline ends. The germline V gene has CDR1 MNHEY and CDR2 SMNVEV (reference sequence). The CDR3 loop spans 15 amino acids.

This chain connects TRBV4-3 to TRBJ1-5, with D unclear. With 0 bases removed from V and 5 bases from J, the gap between germline ends came to 11 bases. Germline values: CDR1 LGHNA, CDR2 YSLEER. The CDR3 loop spans 15 amino acids. Written as DNA, the CDR3 is TGCGCCAGCAGCCAAGATTTGGGGAGGGATCAGCCCCAGCATTTT. This gives the protein CASSQDLGRDQPQHF.

The V call is TRBV2, the J call TRBJ1-2; TRBD1 is a possible D gene (6 bases). CDR1 and CDR2 from the germline V gene are SNHLY and FYNNEI. V shed 4 bases and J shed 8 bases, with 14 bases lying between them. This CDR3 contains 13 residues. The CDR3 reads CASSGQAGGGYTF. The CDR3 DNA reads TGTGCCAGCAGTGGACAGGCCGGTGGCGGCTACACCTTC.

This clone was seen a few times. V and J are TRBV10-1 and TRBJ2-7, with D perhaps TRBD1 (6 bases). The V and J ends lost 5 bases and 4 bases respectively, with 12 bases between them. Germline V gene data show CDR1 as WNHNN and CDR2 as SYGVQD (reference sequence). This CDR3 comprises 13 residues. The CDR3 DNA reads TGCGCCAGCAGTAGGGACAAAGGATACGAGCAGTACTTC. Its translation is CASSRDKGYEQYF.

This chain connects TRBV2 to TRBJ1-1; D not certain. The V and J ends lost 5 bases and 2 bases respectively, with 9 bases between them. The CDR3 totals 13 residues. Germline CDR1 is SNHLY and CDR2 is FYNNEI. The chain's CDR3 is CASSNSINTEAFF. CDR3 DNA: TGTGCCAGCAGTAACAGCATTAACACTGAAGCTTTCTTT.

The V gene is TRBV18, the J gene TRBJ2-7; the match to TRBD2 covers 7 bases. The CDR3 contains 13 residues. Germline V CDR1 and CDR2: KGHSH, LQKENI. With 6 bases clipped from V and 7 bases from J, the junction kept 9 bases outside the gene matches. As DNA, the CDR3 is TGTGCCAGCTCCCCGATAGAAGCGGGGGAGCAGTACTTC. Protein product: CASSPIEAGEQYF.

This rearrangement joins TRBV2 to TRBJ1-6; 9 bases line up with TRBD1. From germline, CDR1 is SNHLY and CDR2 FYNNEI. The CDR3 has 15 amino acids. With V trimmed by 7 bases and J by 4 bases, 5 bases remained unmatched. CDR3 amino acids: CASKVGQGYNSPLHF. CDR3 nucleotide sequence: TGTGCCAGCAAGGTGGGACAGGGATATAATTCACCCCTCCACTTT.

The CDR3 sequence is CASSYGGSYNEQFF. CDR3 in DNA: TGTGCCAGCAGTTACGGGGGGTCCTACAATGAGCAGTTCTTC. V gene TRBV6-5 combines with J gene TRBJ2-1; D is perhaps TRBD2 (6 bases). Per germline, CDR1 MNHEY and CDR2 SVGAGI. The ends were cut back, 2 bases at V and 1 base at J, with 6 bases in the middle. This CDR3 has 14 amino acids.

The rearrangement uses TRBV4-3 and TRBJ1-5; D perhaps matches TRBD1 (5 bases). V was clipped by 0 bases and J by 7 bases, with 13 bases between them. This CDR3 comprises 15 residues. The germline V gene has CDR1 LGHNA and CDR2 YSLEER. The CDR3 sequence: CASSQDWGVEQPQHF. DNA for the CDR3: TGCGCCAGCAGCCAAGACTGGGGCGTGGAGCAGCCCCAGCATTTT.

CDR3 loop: CASSSDRGRTDTQYF. In nucleotides, the CDR3 is TGTGCCAGCAGCTCGGACAGGGGACGCACAGATACGCAGTATTTT. This chain links TRBV7-3 with TRBJ2-3; 9 positions match TRBD1. In germline, CDR1 is SGHTA, CDR2 FQGTGA. V was clipped by 4 bases and J by 1 base; unmatched bases: 3. The CDR3 runs to 15 residues.

The gene calls are TRBV7-3 and TRBJ2-7, with TRBD1 matching 7 bases. CDR1 is SGHTA, CDR2 FQGTGA, per germline. After removal of 5 bases from V and 6 bases from J, the junction contained 10 bases not matched to a gene. The CDR3 length is 14 residues. As DNA, the CDR3 is TGTGCCAGCAGCGCTAACAAGGGGGCGGGCGAGCAGTACTTC. It translates to CASSANKGAGEQYF.

V gene TRBV5-1 combines with J gene TRBJ2-5; D not certain. Germline CDR1 and CDR2: SGHRS and YFSETQ. The CDR3 is 12 amino acids. Trimming took 0 bases from V and 5 from J, leaving 5 bases between them. DNA for the CDR3: TGCGCCAGCAGCTTGGCCAGGGAGACCCAGTACTTC. Translation gives CASSLARETQYF.

The V call is TRBV7-2, the J call TRBJ1-5, with 7 bases fitting TRBD1. Looked up from germline, CDR1 is SGHTA and CDR2 is FQGNSA. After removal of 5 bases from V and 3 bases from J, the junction contained 10 bases not matched to a gene. The CDR3 is 16 amino acids. The CDR3 is CASSPKGGQLNQPQHF. In nucleotides, the CDR3 is TGTGCCAGCAGCCCTAAGGGGGGACAGCTCAATCAGCCCCAGCATTTT.

The chain combines TRBV9 with TRBJ1-2, with D maybe TRBD1 (6 bases). Germline CDR1 reads SGDLS; CDR2 reads YYNGEE. This CDR3 comprises 16 residues. Trimming left V 5 bases short and J 0 bases short, with 17 bases between. The CDR3 protein is CASSDAGTRANYGYTF. CDR3 sequence (DNA): TGTGCCAGCAGTGACGCCGGGACAAGAGCTAACTATGGCTACACCTTC.